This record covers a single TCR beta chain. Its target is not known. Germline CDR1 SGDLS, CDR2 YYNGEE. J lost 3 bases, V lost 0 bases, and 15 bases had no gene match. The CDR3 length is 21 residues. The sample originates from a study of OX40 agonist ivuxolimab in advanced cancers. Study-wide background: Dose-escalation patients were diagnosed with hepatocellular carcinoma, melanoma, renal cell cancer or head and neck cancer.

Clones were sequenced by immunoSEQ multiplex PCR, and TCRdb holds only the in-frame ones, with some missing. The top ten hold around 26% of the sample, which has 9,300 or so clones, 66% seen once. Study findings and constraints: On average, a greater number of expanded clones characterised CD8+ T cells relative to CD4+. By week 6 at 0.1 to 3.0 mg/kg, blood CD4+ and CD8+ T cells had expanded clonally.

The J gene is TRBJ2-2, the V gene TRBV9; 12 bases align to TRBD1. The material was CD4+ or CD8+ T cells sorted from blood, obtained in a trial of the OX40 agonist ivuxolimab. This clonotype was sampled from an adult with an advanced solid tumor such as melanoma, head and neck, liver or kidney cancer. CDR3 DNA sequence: TGTGCCAGCAGCGTAGCTACGGGACAGGGGGCGCTCAATCGGGACACCGGGGAGCTGTTTTTT. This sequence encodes CASSVATGQGALNRDTGELFF.